The 21 T cell receptor beta chains listed next were all sequenced from one sample in a study of blood T cell repertoires in COVID-19. Data came from immunoSEQ multiplex PCR; TCRdb stores just in-frame clones and leaves some out. The data contain about 240,000 clones, roughly 87% of them seen just once; the ten biggest clones take up more than 6%. Sample: peripheral blood. These receptors came from a man between 60 and 70 years old who had recovered from COVID-19.

This chain uses TRBV18 with TRBJ1-5; 9 nucleotides align to TRBD1. With V trimmed by 3 bases and J by 7 bases, 7 bases remained unmatched. This CDR3 is 15 amino acids long. Germline V gene lookup returns CDR1 KGHSH and CDR2 LQKENI. The CDR3 DNA sequence: TGTGCCAGCTCACCCGGCACAGGGGGCGGGCAGCCCCAGCATTTT. Translating gives CASSPGTGGGQPQHF.

The chain couples TRBV9 to TRBJ2-2; 9 bases are shared with TRBD1. Per germline, CDR1 SGDLS and CDR2 YYNGEE. The CDR3 consists of 18 residues. V was clipped by 5 bases and J by 0 bases; unmatched bases: 11. The CDR3 region is CASRPPRDRATNTGELFF. The CDR3 DNA sequence: TGTGCCAGCAGGCCACCCCGGGACAGGGCTACGAACACCGGGGAGCTGTTTTTT.

This clone was seen once. The chain carries TRBV10-3 and TRBJ1-4, with 8 bases matching TRBD1. The germline gives CDR1 ENHRY, CDR2 SYGVKD. The CDR3 runs to 18 residues. J lost 0 bases, V lost 5 bases, and 11 bases had no gene match. The DNA for the CDR3 is TGTGCCATCAGTCCTAACCTTGGACAGGGCACAACTAATGAAAAACTGTTTTTT. This gives the protein CAISPNLGQGTTNEKLFF.

The chain carries TRBV7-4 and TRBJ1-5, with D unclear. CDR3 length equals 15 residues. Trimming removed 3 bases at V and 3 bases at J, with 12 bases between. CDR1 and CDR2 from the germline V gene are SGHVT and SQSDAQ. This CDR3 reads CASSFDWFLNQPQHF. CDR3 nucleotides: TGTGCCAGCAGCTTTGACTGGTTCCTCAATCAGCCCCAGCATTTT.

CDR3 loop: CASSLDTITGELFF. CDR3 in DNA: TGCGCCAGCAGCCTGGACACAATCACCGGGGAGCTGTTTTTT. The chain is built from TRBV5-1 and TRBJ2-2, with D perhaps matching TRBD1 (5 bases). Germline values: CDR1 SGHRS, CDR2 YFSETQ. The CDR3 has 14 residues. V lost 4 bases to trimming and J lost 4 bases, with 11 bases between them.

The chain is built from TRBV5-1 and TRBJ1-1; TRBD1 is a possible D gene (5 bases). CDR3 size: 12 residues. Germline CDR1 SGHRS, CDR2 YFSETQ. The chain's CDR3 is CASGRGDTEAFF. The CDR3 region has the DNA TGCGCGTCCGGGCGGGGGGACACTGAAGCTTTCTTT.

The rearrangement uses TRBV19 and TRBJ2-7; 7 nucleotides align to TRBD1. The CDR3 is 14 residues long. The V and J ends lost 7 bases and 5 bases, in that order; junction bases with no gene match: 11. Looked up from germline, CDR1 is LNHDA and CDR2 is SQIVND (reference sequence). CDR3 loop: CASNKGQVGNEQYF. The CDR3 coding sequence is TGTGCCAGTAATAAAGGACAGGTTGGGAACGAGCAGTACTTC.

The J gene is TRBJ2-7, the V gene TRBV12-3 or TRBV12-4, with D perhaps matching TRBD1 (5 bases). This CDR3 is built from 12 residues. V was clipped by 3 bases and J by 12 bases, with 15 bases between them. As DNA, the CDR3 is TGTGCCAGCAGTTTCGGGTGGGGCTGGGGGTACTTC. It codes for CASSFGWGWGYF.

The chain uses TRBV6-6 and TRBJ1-1; TRBD1 might be the D (6 bases). CDR1 and CDR2 from the germline V gene are MNHNY and SVGAGI (reference sequence). CDR3 length equals 14 residues. V was cut by 2 bases and J by 4 bases, with 11 bases left in between. As DNA, the CDR3 is TGTGCCAGCAGTTACGGGGGCTCGGGCACTGAAGCTTTCTTT. Translation: CASSYGGSGTEAFF.

The CDR3 sequence is CAWSVGGSGDTQYF. CDR3 coding DNA: TGTGCCTGGAGTGTTGGGGGGAGCGGAGATACGCAGTATTTT. This rearrangement joins TRBV30 to TRBJ2-3; a weak D match, TRBD2 (6 bases). The CDR3 has 14 amino acids. The germline CDR1 and CDR2 sequences are GTSNPN and SVGIG (reference sequence). Trimming shortened V by 0 bases and J by 5 bases, and 12 bases separated the two germline ends.

This clone was observed a few times. This chain uses TRBV7-2 with TRBJ2-2; D call uncertain. Germline CDR1 is SGHTA and CDR2 is FQGNSA. The CDR3 has 15 amino acids. Trimming took 5 bases from V and 3 from J, leaving 13 bases between them. The CDR3 sequence is CASSATGFYTGELFF. The CDR3 coding sequence is TGTGCCAGCAGCGCAACCGGGTTCTACACCGGGGAGCTGTTTTTT.

V usage is TRBV11-2 and J usage is TRBJ2-5, with D hard to call. Germline CDR1 is SGHAT and CDR2 is FQNNGV. This CDR3 region has 11 residues. V was clipped by 5 bases and J by 5 bases, with 6 bases between them. The CDR3 DNA reads as TGTGCCAGCAGCCCAATGGAGACCCAGTACTTC. This translates into CASSPMETQYF.

The chain couples TRBV7-9 to TRBJ2-2; 7 nucleotides align to TRBD2. Germline CDR1 SEHNR, CDR2 FQNEAQ (reference sequence). CDR3 length: 17 amino acids. V trimming: 5 bases; J trimming: 1 base; junction bases outside the gene matches: 10. This CDR3 is CASSPRPGGRNTGELFF. The CDR3 DNA follows: TGTGCCAGCAGCCCTCGCCCGGGGGGAAGGAACACCGGGGAGCTGTTTTTT.

The CDR3 bases are TGTGCCTGGAGTGGACGCGGGGGGGCGAGGGTGCAGTATTTT. Its translation is CAWSGRGGARVQYF. This rearrangement joins TRBV30 to TRBJ2-3; TRBD2 matches at 9 bases. The CDR3 spans 14 residues. Trimming removed 1 base from V and 11 bases from J; junction bases left unmatched: 10. The germline gives CDR1 GTSNPN, CDR2 SVGIG (reference sequence).

This clone came up once. The chain carries TRBV18 and TRBJ2-7; 7 bases align to TRBD1. Germline-derived CDR1 and CDR2 are KGHSH and LQKENI. The V and J ends lost 3 bases and 4 bases, in that order; junction bases with no gene match: 6. The CDR3 runs 14 residues. In nucleotides, the CDR3 is TGTGCCAGCTCACCGGGACAGTATCGGTACGAGCAGTACTTC. Its protein is CASSPGQYRYEQYF.

This clone was seen more than once but under ten times. The chain uses TRBV4-1 and TRBJ2-7; D gene unclear. The germline V gene has CDR1 MGHRA and CDR2 YSYEKL. This CDR3 spans 14 amino acids. The V end lost 1 base, the J end lost 6 bases, and 13 bases lay between the germline ends. The CDR3: CASSQAPVTGEQYF. In DNA form, the CDR3 reads TGCGCCAGCAGCCAAGCTCCGGTCACGGGCGAGCAGTACTTC.

This sequence joins TRBV15 and TRBJ1-2; TRBD1 might be the D (6 bases). The CDR3 is made up of 14 amino acids. The V and J ends lost 3 bases and 6 bases respectively, with 14 bases between them. Germline CDR1 reads LNHNV; CDR2 reads YYDKDF (reference sequence). Written as DNA, the CDR3 is TGTGCCACCAGCAGGGACCCGGCAGGGGATGGCTACACCTTC. This gives the protein CATSRDPAGDGYTF. Filled out from reference TRBV15 and TRBJ1-2, the complete variable domain reads DAMVIQNPRYQVTQFGKPVTLSCSQTLNHNVMYWYQQKSSQAPKLLFHYYDKDFNNEADTPDNFQSRRPNTSFCFLDIRSPGLGDTAMYLCATSRDPAGDGYTFGSGTRLTVV.

This clone was detected once. This sequence joins TRBV6-5 and TRBJ2-6; 7 nucleotides align to TRBD1. J lost 2 bases, V lost 7 bases, and 2 bases had no gene match. This CDR3 is 14 amino acids long. The germline V gene has CDR1 MNHEY and CDR2 SVGAGI. The CDR3 loop is CASIDRAGANVLTF. CDR3 in DNA: TGTGCCAGCATCGACAGGGCTGGGGCCAACGTCCTGACTTTC.

The genes are TRBV24-1 and TRBJ2-3; perhaps TRBD2 as D (6 bases). Germline CDR1 reads KGHDR; CDR2 reads SFDVKD. The CDR3 runs to 11 residues. The V gene lost 8 bases and the J gene lost 5 bases, with 7 bases spanning the gap. The CDR3 protein is CATMRGDTQYF. The CDR3 nucleotides are TGTGCCACCATGCGGGGAGATACGCAGTATTTT.

The J gene is TRBJ1-6, the V gene TRBV19, with 9 positions matching TRBD1. Germline V gene data show CDR1 as LNHDA and CDR2 as SQIVND (reference sequence). The CDR3 length is 13 residues. The V and J ends lost 7 bases and 7 bases, in that order; junction bases with no gene match: 2. The CDR3 sequence: CASKTGGNSPLHF. The CDR3 DNA is TGTGCCAGTAAAACAGGGGGCAATTCACCCCTCCACTTT.

As concerns this clone: Other DNA sequences in this sample translate to the same CDR3. The chain has TRBV5-1 and TRBJ2-1, with D tentatively TRBD2 (5 bases). Germline CDR1 SGHRS, CDR2 YFSETQ. This CDR3 contains 14 residues. V lost 0 bases and J lost 4, with 8 bases in between. DNA of the CDR3: TGCGCCAGCAGCTTGGCGGACTCGTACAATGAGCAGTTCTTC. Translating gives CASSLADSYNEQFF.